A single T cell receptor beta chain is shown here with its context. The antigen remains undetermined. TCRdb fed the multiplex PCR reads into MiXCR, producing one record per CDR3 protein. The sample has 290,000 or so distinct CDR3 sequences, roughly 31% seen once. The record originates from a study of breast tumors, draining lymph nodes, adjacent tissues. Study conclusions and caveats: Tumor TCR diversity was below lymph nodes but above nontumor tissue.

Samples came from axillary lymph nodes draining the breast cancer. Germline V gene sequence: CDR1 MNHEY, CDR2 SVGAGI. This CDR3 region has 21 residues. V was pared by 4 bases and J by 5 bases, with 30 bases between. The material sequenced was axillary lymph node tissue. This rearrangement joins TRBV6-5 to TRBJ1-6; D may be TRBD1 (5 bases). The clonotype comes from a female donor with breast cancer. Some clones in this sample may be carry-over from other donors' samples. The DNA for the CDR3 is TGTGCCAGCAGTTCCCAGTCCCGGGGCACAGATACGGGACCTCATAATTCACCCCTCCACTTT. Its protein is CASSSQSRGTDTGPHNSPLHF.